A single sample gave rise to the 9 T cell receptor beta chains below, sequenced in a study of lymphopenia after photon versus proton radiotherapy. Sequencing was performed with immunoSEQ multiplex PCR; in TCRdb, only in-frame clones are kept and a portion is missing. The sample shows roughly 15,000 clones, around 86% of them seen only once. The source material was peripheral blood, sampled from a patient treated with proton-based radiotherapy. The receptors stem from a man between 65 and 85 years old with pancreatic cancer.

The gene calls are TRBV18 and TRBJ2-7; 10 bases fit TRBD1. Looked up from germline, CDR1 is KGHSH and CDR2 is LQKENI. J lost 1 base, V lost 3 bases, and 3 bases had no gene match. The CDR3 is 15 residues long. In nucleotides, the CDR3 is TGTGCCAGCTCACCCCCGGGACAGGGGTCCTACGAGCAGTACTTC. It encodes CASSPPGQGSYEQYF.

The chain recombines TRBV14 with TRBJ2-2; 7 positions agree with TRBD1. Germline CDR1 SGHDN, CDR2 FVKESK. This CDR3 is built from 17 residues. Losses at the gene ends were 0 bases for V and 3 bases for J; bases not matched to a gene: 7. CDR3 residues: CASSQDLTGRYTGELFF. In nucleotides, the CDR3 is TGTGCCAGCAGCCAAGATCTGACAGGGCGCTACACCGGGGAGCTGTTTTTT.

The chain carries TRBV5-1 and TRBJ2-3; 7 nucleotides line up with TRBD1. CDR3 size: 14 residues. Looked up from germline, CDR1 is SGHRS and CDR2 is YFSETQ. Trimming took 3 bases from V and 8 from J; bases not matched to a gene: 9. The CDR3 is CASSSGTVGSTQYF. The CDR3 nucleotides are TGCGCCAGCAGCTCTGGGACAGTGGGCTCTACGCAGTATTTT.

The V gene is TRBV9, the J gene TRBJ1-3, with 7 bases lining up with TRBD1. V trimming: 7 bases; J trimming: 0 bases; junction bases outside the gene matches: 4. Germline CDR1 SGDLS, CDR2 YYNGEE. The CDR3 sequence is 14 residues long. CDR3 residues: CASAGTVSGNTIYF. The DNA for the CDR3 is TGTGCCAGCGCCGGGACAGTCTCTGGAAACACCATATATTTT.

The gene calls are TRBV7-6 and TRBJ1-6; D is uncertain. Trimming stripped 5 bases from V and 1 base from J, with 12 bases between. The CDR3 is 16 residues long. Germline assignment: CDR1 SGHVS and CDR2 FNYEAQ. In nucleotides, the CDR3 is TGTGCCAGCAGCCCGAGCGGCGTTTCCTATAATTCACCCCTCCACTTT. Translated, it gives CASSPSGVSYNSPLHF.

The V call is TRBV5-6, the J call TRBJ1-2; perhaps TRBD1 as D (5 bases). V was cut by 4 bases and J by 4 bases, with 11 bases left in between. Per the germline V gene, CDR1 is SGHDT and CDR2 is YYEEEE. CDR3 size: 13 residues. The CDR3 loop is CASSPGGTYGYTF. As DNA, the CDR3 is TGTGCCAGCAGCCCCGGTGGGACCTATGGCTACACCTTC.

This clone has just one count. The CDR3, as DNA: TGTGCCTGGAGTGTGGGACTAGCGGGTGGAGCGGGGGCCCAGTACTTC. This gives the protein CAWSVGLAGGAGAQYF. The chain uses TRBV30 and TRBJ2-5; 12 bases map to TRBD2. Germline V gives CDR1 GTSNPN, CDR2 SVGIG (reference sequence). This CDR3 is 16 amino acids long. V dropped 0 bases and J dropped 9; count of bases not matched to a gene: 11.

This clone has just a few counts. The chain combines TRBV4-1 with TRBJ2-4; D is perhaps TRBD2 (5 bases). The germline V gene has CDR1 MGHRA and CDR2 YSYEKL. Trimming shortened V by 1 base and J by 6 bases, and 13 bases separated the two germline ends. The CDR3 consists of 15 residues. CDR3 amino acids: CASSQVRGRANIQYF. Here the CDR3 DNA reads TGCGCCAGCAGCCAAGTGCGAGGGCGGGCAAACATTCAGTACTTC.

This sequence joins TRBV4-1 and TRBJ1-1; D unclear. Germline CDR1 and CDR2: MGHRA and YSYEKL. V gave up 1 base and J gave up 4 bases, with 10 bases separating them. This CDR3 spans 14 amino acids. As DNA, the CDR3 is TGCGCCAGCAGCCAAGTCTTCATGTCCACTGAAGCTTTCTTT. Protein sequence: CASSQVFMSTEAFF.